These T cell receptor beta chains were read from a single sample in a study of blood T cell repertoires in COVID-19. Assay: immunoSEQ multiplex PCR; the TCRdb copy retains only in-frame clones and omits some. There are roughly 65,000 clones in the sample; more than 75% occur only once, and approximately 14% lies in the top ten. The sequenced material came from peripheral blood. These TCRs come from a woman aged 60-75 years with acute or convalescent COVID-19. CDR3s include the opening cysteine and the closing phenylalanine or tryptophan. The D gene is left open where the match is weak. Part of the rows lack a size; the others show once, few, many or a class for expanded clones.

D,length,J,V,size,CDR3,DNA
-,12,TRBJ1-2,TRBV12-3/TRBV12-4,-,CASRITGYGYTF,TGTGCCAGCAGGATTACAGGCTATGGCTACACCTTC
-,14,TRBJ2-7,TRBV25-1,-,CASRSTTPSYEQYF,TGTGCCAGCAGGTCGACAACTCCTTCCTACGAGCAGTACTTC
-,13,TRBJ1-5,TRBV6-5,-,CASGRTVNQPQHF,TGTGCCAGCGGAAGGACAGTCAATCAGCCCCAGCATTTT
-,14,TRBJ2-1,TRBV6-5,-,CASSYGGTANEQFF,TGTGCCAGCAGTTACGGCGGGACAGCCAATGAGCAGTTCTTC
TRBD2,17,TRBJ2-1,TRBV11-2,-,CASSRWASGGVNNEQFF,TGTGCCAGCAGCAGGTGGGCTAGCGGGGGGGTAAACAATGAGCAGTTCTTC
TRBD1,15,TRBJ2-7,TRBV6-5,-,CASSYSTRGLNEQYF,TGTGCCAGCAGTTACTCGACCAGGGGGCTGAACGAGCAGTACTTC
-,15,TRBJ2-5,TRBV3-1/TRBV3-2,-,CASSQGGATRETQYF,TGTGCCAGCAGCCAAGGCGGGGCTACCAGGGAGACCCAGTACTTC
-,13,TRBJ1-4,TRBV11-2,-,CASSSEDREKLFF,TGTGCCAGCAGCTCCGAAGATAGAGAAAAACTGTTTTTT
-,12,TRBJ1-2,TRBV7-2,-,CASSSPGGTYTF,TGTGCCAGCAGCTCCCCCGGCGGCACCTACACCTTC
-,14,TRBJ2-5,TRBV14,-,CASSQGDSSETQYF,TGTGCCAGCAGCCAAGGCGACAGTTCAGAGACCCAGTACTTC
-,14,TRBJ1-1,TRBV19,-,CASIDRGIGTEAFF,TGTGCCAGTATTGACCGGGGGATCGGCACTGAAGCTTTCTTT
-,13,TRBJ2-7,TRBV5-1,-,CASSLVETYEQYF,TGCGCCAGCAGCTTGGTAGAGACATACGAGCAGTACTTC
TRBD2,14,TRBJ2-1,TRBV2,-,CASSGLAGGGEQFF,TGTGCCAGCAGTGGTCTGGCGGGCGGGGGTGAGCAGTTCTTC
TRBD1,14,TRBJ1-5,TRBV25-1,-,CASRQTGVGQPQHF,TGTGCCAGCAGGCAGACAGGGGTTGGGCAGCCCCAGCATTTT
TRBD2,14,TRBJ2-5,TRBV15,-,CATSLGGLPSPQYF,TGTGCCACCAGCCTCGGGGGACTACCATCCCCACAGTACTTC
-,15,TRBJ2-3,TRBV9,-,CASSVVGVDGDTQYF,TGTGCCAGCAGCGTAGTCGGGGTCGATGGAGATACGCAGTATTTT
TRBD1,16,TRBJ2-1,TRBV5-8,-,CASSGTGGPSYNEQFF,TGTGCCAGCAGCGGAACAGGGGGCCCCTCCTACAATGAGCAGTTCTTC
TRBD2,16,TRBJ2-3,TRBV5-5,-,CASSLDGGTRTDTQYF,TGTGCCAGCAGCTTGGACGGGGGGACTCGCACAGATACGCAGTATTTT
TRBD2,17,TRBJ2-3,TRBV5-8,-,CASSLGASTSGTDTQYF,TGTGCCAGCAGCTTGGGAGCGTCGACTAGCGGAACAGATACGCAGTATTTT
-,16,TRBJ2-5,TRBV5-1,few,CASSPDSQGAQETQYF,TGCGCCAGCAGCCCTGACAGTCAAGGGGCCCAAGAGACCCAGTACTTC
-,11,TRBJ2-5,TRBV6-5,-,CASSRGETQYF,TGTGCCAGCAGTCGCGGGGAGACCCAGTACTTC
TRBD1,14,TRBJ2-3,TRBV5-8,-,CASGRDRETDTQYF,TGTGCCAGCGGCCGGGACAGGGAAACAGATACGCAGTATTTT
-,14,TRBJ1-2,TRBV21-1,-,CASRWTGPGTGYTF,TGTGCCAGCAGATGGACAGGGCCTGGGACGGGCTACACCTTC
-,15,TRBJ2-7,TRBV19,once,CASSNPREGENEQYF,TGTGCCAGTAGTAACCCTCGAGAGGGGGAGAACGAGCAGTACTTC
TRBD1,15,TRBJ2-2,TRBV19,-,CASSTTGGRTGELFF,TGTGCCAGTAGTACCACAGGGGGTCGCACCGGGGAGCTGTTTTTT
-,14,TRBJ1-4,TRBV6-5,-,CASSGSLVNEKLFF,TGTGCCAGCAGCGGGTCTCTTGTAAATGAAAAACTGTTTTTT
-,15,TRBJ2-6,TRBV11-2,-,CASSLTGNVANVLTF,TGTGCCAGCAGCTTAACGGGAAATGTGGCCAACGTCCTGACTTTC
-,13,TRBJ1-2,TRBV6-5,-,CASSSADGYGYTF,TGTGCCAGCAGTTCCGCGGATGGGTATGGCTACACCTTC
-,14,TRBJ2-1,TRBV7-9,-,CASSLTSSYNEQFF,TGTGCCAGCAGCTTGACTAGCTCCTACAATGAGCAGTTCTTC
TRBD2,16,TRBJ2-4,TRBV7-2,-,CASSSWTSGGAHIQYF,TGTGCCAGCAGCTCCTGGACTAGCGGGGGGGCACACATTCAGTACTTC
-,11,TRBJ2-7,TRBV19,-,CASSIGNEQYF,TGTGCCAGTAGTATCGGTAACGAGCAGTACTTC
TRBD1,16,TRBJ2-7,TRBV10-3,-,CAISDPFEGAADEQYF,TGTGCCATCAGTGACCCTTTTGAGGGGGCAGCCGACGAGCAGTACTTC
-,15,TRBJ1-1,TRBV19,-,CASSKIPPGETEAFF,TGTGCCAGTAGCAAGATACCCCCGGGAGAAACTGAAGCTTTCTTT
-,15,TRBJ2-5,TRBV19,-,CASRDLDSIQETQYF,TGTGCCAGTAGGGACCTCGACAGTATCCAAGAGACCCAGTACTTC
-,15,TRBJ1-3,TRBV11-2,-,CASSLDFSSGNTIYF,TGTGCCAGCAGCTTAGACTTTTCCTCTGGAAACACCATATATTTT
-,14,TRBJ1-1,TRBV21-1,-,CASSNDGEDKPAFF,TGTGCCAGCAGCAATGATGGGGAGGACAAGCCAGCTTTCTTT
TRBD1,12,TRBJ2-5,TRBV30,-,CAWSGGQESQYF,TGTGCCTGGAGTGGGGGACAGGAGTCCCAGTACTTC
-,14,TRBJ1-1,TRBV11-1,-,CASSLGGMNTEAFF,TGTGCCAGCAGCTTAGGGGGCATGAACACTGAAGCTTTCTTT
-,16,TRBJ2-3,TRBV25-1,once,CASSESQNSAIDTQYF,TGTGCCAGCAGTGAATCCCAAAATAGCGCAATAGATACGCAGTATTTT
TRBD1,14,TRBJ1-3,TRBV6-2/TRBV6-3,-,CASSRTGHGNTIYF,TGTGCCAGCAGTCGGACAGGGCACGGAAACACCATATATTTT